This entry lists 17 T cell receptor beta chains sequenced from one sample in a study of T cell changes during pregnancy in multiple sclerosis. TCRdb's table, derived via immunoSEQ multiplex PCR, lists solely in-frame clones and lacks some. Here the sample spans around 69,000 clones, roughly 92% being singletons. Source: peripheral blood, taken in the third trimester of pregnancy. Source of these receptors: a female donor in good health, enrolled as a control in a pregnancy study.

The chain links TRBV15 to TRBJ2-1; D unresolved. CDR3 length equals 16 residues. The ends were cut back, 0 bases at V and 0 bases at J, with 9 bases in the middle. Germline V gene data show CDR1 as LNHNV and CDR2 as YYDKDF (reference sequence). The CDR3 region is CATSRDHSGSYNEQFF. CDR3 DNA: TGTGCCACCAGCAGAGACCACTCAGGCTCCTACAATGAGCAGTTCTTC.

The V call is TRBV5-6, the J call TRBJ1-2; 9 bases are shared with TRBD1. Trimming took 4 bases from V and 2 from J; bases not matched to a gene: 3. CDR1 and CDR2 from the germline V gene are SGHDT and YYEEEE. This CDR3 region has 14 residues. The DNA for the CDR3 is TGTGCCAGCAGCCTGACAGGGGGGAACTATGGCTACACCTTC. Amino acids: CASSLTGGNYGYTF.

The J gene is TRBJ1-4, the V gene TRBV7-9, with a tentative D call TRBD1 (6 bases). Germline lookup yields CDR1 SEHNR and CDR2 FQNEAQ (reference sequence). V was trimmed by 6 bases and J by 4 bases, leaving 21 bases between them. This CDR3 has 17 residues. CDR3 protein: CASSYPGTPGHNEKLFF. In DNA form, the CDR3 reads TGTGCCAGCAGTTATCCCGGGACACCCGGGCATAATGAAAAACTGTTTTTT.

The rearrangement joins TRBV25-1 to TRBJ2-5; D gene uncertain. CDR3 length: 13 residues. Per the germline V gene, CDR1 is MGHDK and CDR2 is SYGVNS. Trimming took off 3 bases at V and 5 bases at J, with 10 bases between the two ends. DNA of the CDR3: TGTGCCAGCAGTGATATCGCGTCGGAGACCCAGTACTTC. Translating it yields CASSDIASETQYF. The entire variable domain, with the rest obtained from reference TRBV25-1 and TRBJ2-5, is as follows: EADIYQTPRYLVIGTGKKITLECSQTMGHDKMYWYQQDPGMELHLIHYSYGVNSTEKGDLSSESTVSRIRTEHFPLTLESARPSHTSQYLCASSDIASETQYFGPGTRLLVL.

The chain recombines TRBV4-1 with TRBJ1-1; no definite D call. The CDR3 runs 14 residues. The V gene's germline CDR1 is MGHRA and CDR2 YSYEKL. V lost 3 bases and J 1 base, leaving 9 bases between the germline ends. CDR3 amino acids: CASSHLGENTEAFF. CDR3 bases: TGCGCCAGCAGCCACCTCGGGGAGAACACTGAAGCTTTCTTT.

This chain uses TRBV25-1 with TRBJ2-3; D is possibly TRBD2 (7 bases). The V gene's germline CDR1 is MGHDK and CDR2 SYGVNS. Trimming left V 6 bases short and J 3 bases short, with 16 bases between. The CDR3 runs to 15 residues. The CDR3 reads CASSRRGGLTDTQYF. CDR3 nucleotide sequence: TGTGCCAGCAGCCGGAGGGGGGGCCTGACAGATACGCAGTATTTT.

The V and J genes are TRBV28 and TRBJ2-2; D may be TRBD1 (5 bases). CDR1 MDHEN and CDR2 SYDVKM come from the germline V gene. The CDR3 sequence is 15 residues long. V gave up 5 bases and J gave up 2 bases, with 12 bases separating them. This CDR3 is CASSTYRSNTGELFF. In nucleotides, the CDR3 is TGTGCCAGCAGTACCTACAGGAGTAACACCGGGGAGCTGTTTTTT.

The J gene is TRBJ2-5, the V gene TRBV19; D perhaps matches TRBD2 (6 bases). This CDR3 spans 15 amino acids. V lost 1 base and J 7 bases, leaving 16 bases between the germline ends. CDR1 is LNHDA, CDR2 SQIVND, per germline (reference sequence). The CDR3 nucleotides are TGTGCCAGTAGTATAGGGAGCCTAGCGCGGGGGACCCAGTACTTC. Amino acid sequence: CASSIGSLARGTQYF.

The gene calls are TRBV7-9 and TRBJ2-7, with TRBD1 as a possible D gene (5 bases). The V end lost 1 base, the J end lost 5 bases, and 12 bases lay between the germline ends. The CDR3 loop spans 14 amino acids. The germline V gene has CDR1 SEHNR and CDR2 FQNEAQ (reference sequence). The DNA of the CDR3 is TGTGCCAGCAGCTTAGGGCAGGGTTGGGACGAGCAGTACTTC. Protein: CASSLGQGWDEQYF.

The rearrangement uses TRBV6-6 and TRBJ1-5, with 7 bases that match TRBD1. Germline V CDR1 and CDR2: MNHNY, SVGAGI (reference sequence). V lost 2 bases and J lost 6; bases outside the gene matches: 7. The CDR3 has 15 amino acids. As DNA, the CDR3 is TGTGCCAGCAGTTACAGACAGGGCGGTGGTCAGCCCCAGCATTTT. It codes for CASSYRQGGGQPQHF.

This clone was seen just once. J is TRBJ1-4 and V is TRBV4-1; weak D call: TRBD1 (5 bases). CDR3 length equals 14 residues. The V and J ends lost 1 base and 6 bases respectively, with 9 bases between them. Germline lookup yields CDR1 MGHRA and CDR2 YSYEKL. The CDR3 here is CASSQVDRYEKLFF. The CDR3 nucleotides read TGCGCCAGCAGCCAAGTTGACAGATATGAAAAACTGTTTTTT.

This chain connects TRBV27 to TRBJ1-2, with 7 bases lining up with TRBD1. The CDR3 is 17 amino acids. Trimming took 6 bases from V and 6 from J; bases not matched to a gene: 19. Germline lookup yields CDR1 MNHEY and CDR2 SMNVEV (reference sequence). As DNA, the CDR3 is TGTGCCAGCAGGACGACCCGGACAGGACTCTCTCACCATGGCTACACCTTC. As protein: CASRTTRTGLSHHGYTF.

CDR3 nucleotide sequence: TGCGCCAGCAGTGAGGTGGCTGAGACCCAGTACTTC. This gives the protein CASSEVAETQYF. The chain links TRBV10-2 to TRBJ2-5, with unresolved D. V was cut by 2 bases and J by 5 bases, with 6 bases left in between. Germline lookup yields CDR1 WSHSY and CDR2 SAAADI. The CDR3 sequence is 12 residues long.

The V gene is TRBV30, the J gene TRBJ1-1; the match to TRBD1 covers 7 bases. The CDR3 extends over 14 amino acids. Trimming took 4 bases from V and 4 from J; bases not matched to a gene: 9. Germline CDR1 and CDR2: GTSNPN and SVGIG (reference sequence). The CDR3 loop is CAWKPGTDTTEAFF. The CDR3 DNA reads TGTGCCTGGAAACCCGGGACAGATACCACTGAAGCTTTCTTT. The full variable domain, in which reference TRBV30 and TRBJ1-1 provide the parts outside the CDR3, is SQTIHQWPATLVQPVGSPLSLECTVEGTSNPNLYWYRQAAGRGLQLLFYSVGIGQISSEVPQNLSASRPQDRQFILSSKKLLLSDSGFYLCAWKPGTDTTEAFFGQGTRLTVV.

In this sample, this clone turned up once. This chain uses TRBV5-4 with TRBJ2-7; TRBD2 agrees at 11 bases. Germline CDR1 is SGHNT and CDR2 is YYREEE (reference sequence). Trimming at V came to 4 bases and at J to 3 bases, leaving 9 bases not matched to a gene. This CDR3 is built from 16 residues. The CDR3 loop is CASSTLTSGSFYEQYF. The CDR3 nucleotides are TGTGCCAGCAGCACATTAACTAGCGGGAGTTTCTACGAGCAGTACTTC.

The V gene is TRBV5-5, the J gene TRBJ1-5; maybe TRBD1 (6 bases). Germline CDR1 reads SGHKS; CDR2 reads YYEKEE (reference sequence). V gave up 2 bases and J gave up 2 bases, with 17 bases separating them. This CDR3 is 17 amino acids long. The CDR3 protein is CASSFHRDVEGNQPQHF. CDR3 bases: TGTGCCAGCAGCTTTCACAGGGACGTGGAGGGCAATCAGCCCCAGCATTTT.

The chain links TRBV9 to TRBJ1-2; D is unresolved. The CDR3 loop spans 12 amino acids. V was shortened by 3 bases and J by 8 bases, with 11 bases between the two germline ends. Germline lookup yields CDR1 SGDLS and CDR2 YYNGEE. The CDR3 is CASSGANEGYTF. CDR3 DNA sequence: TGTGCCAGCAGCGGCGCGAATGAGGGCTACACCTTC.